This T cell receptor beta chain was obtained from a study of T cell responses to AZD1222 COVID-19 vaccine. Study results and caveats: Seropositive at baseline were only six AZD1222 recipients.

From germline, CDR1 is MNHEY and CDR2 SMNVEV (reference sequence). The CDR3 loop spans 15 amino acids. Trimming removed 0 bases from V and 4 bases from J; junction bases left unmatched: 2. As for this clone: As yet, its antigen is unknown.

Profiled with immunoSEQ multiplex PCR; TCRdb holds only in-frame clones, not every one. The sample records around 75,000 clones, about 91% being singletons. The receptor was isolated from an adult who received the MenACWY meningococcal vaccine as a control. Sequencing was performed on peripheral blood, taken 28 days after the second dose of the MenACWY control vaccine. The chain uses TRBV27 and TRBJ2-3, with 9 bases identical to TRBD2. The CDR3: CASSLSRGGADTQYF. DNA of the CDR3: TGTGCCAGCAGTTTATCGCGGGGGGGCGCAGATACGCAGTATTTT.